Given below is one TCR beta chain in context. Its antigen is undetermined. Trimming cost V 2 bases and J 4 bases, with 17 bases left between them. CDR3 length: 16 amino acids. Per the germline V gene, CDR1 is KGHSH and CDR2 is LQKENI. Unique-molecular-identifier-tagged TCR beta cDNA libraries were used. Each batch of about 0.9 to 10 million T cells produced approximately 470,000 cDNA molecules. TCRdb called the PCR reads again in MiXCR, with one record for every CDR3 protein. The table includes roughly 800,000 distinct CDR3 sequences, about 27% detected once. The data originate from a study of post-analysis software for immune sequencing data. Study details: Relapsing-remitting, secondary progressive and progressive-relapsing multiple sclerosis were all included among the disease courses. Findings of the study overall: With TRBV5-6, TRBV5-1 and TRBV20-1 included, about five TRBV segments were more frequent in patients than in controls. Same-batch preparations were strongly co-clustered by F measure. Multiple sclerosis patients showed significantly lower normalized Chao1 diversity than controls did.

This TCR derives from a girl aged 10-17 years with multiple sclerosis. This chain joins TRBV18 and TRBJ1-1; D call uncertain. The sample consisted of blood. DNA for the CDR3: TGTGCCAGCTCACCAGGGGTGGCCCGTTCCGTCACTGAAGCTTTCTTT. This encodes CASSPGVARSVTEAFF.